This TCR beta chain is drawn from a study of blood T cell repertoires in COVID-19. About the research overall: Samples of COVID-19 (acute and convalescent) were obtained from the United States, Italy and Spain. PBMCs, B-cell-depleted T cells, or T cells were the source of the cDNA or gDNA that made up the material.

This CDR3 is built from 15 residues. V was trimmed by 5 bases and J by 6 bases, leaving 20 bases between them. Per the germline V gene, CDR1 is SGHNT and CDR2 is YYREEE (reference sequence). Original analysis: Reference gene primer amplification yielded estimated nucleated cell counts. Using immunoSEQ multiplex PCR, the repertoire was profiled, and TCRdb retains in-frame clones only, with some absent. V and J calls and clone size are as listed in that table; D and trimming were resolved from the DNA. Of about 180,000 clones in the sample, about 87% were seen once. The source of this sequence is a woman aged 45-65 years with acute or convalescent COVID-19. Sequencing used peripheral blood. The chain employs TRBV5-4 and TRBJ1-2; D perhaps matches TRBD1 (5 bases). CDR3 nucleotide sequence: TGTGCCAGCAGTCCTCCTTTCCCAGGGAGGGATGGCTACACCTTC. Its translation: CASSPPFPGRDGYTF. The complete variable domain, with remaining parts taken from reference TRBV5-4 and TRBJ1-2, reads ETGVTQSPTHLIKTRGQQVTLRCSSQSGHNTVSWYQQALGQGPQFIFQYYREEENGRGNFPPRFSGLQFPNYSSELNVNALELDDSALYLCASSPPFPGRDGYTFGSGTRLTVV.